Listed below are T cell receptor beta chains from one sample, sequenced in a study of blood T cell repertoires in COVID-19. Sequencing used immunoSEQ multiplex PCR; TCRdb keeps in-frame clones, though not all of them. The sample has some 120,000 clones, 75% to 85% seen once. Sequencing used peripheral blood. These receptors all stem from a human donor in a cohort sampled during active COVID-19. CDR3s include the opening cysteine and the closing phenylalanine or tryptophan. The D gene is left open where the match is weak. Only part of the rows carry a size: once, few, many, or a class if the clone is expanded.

TGTGCCAGCAGCTTGCAGAACTACAATGAGCAGTTCTTC | CASSLQNYNEQFF | NA | TRBJ2-1 | TRBV11-3 | NA
TGTGCCAGTAGTGTTCGAGAGGGAAGCTCCTACAATGAGCAGTTCTTC | CASSVREGSSYNEQFF | NA | TRBJ2-1 | TRBV19 | NA
TGTGCCAGCAGCTTTCGGAGGGAACAAGAGACCCAGTACTTC | CASSFRREQETQYF | NA | TRBJ2-5 | TRBV7-2 | NA
TGTGCCAGCAGCTTAGCCGGGACAGGGGGCTATGAGCAGTTCTTC | CASSLAGTGGYEQFF | NA | TRBJ2-1 | TRBV7-6 | TRBD1
TGTGCCAGCGCGAATATGGACAGGGTTCACTATGGCTACACCTTC | CASANMDRVHYGYTF | NA | TRBJ1-2 | TRBV27 | TRBD1
TGTGCCAGCAGTTCGAGCGGGGCAGGGCAGAGGCAGCCCCAGCATTTT | CASSSSGAGQRQPQHF | NA | TRBJ1-5 | TRBV6-2/TRBV6-3 | NA
TGTGCCAGCAGTACCCCCGGGACACCTTCGGAGCAGTACTTC | CASSTPGTPSEQYF | once | TRBJ2-7 | TRBV28 | NA
TGTGCCAGCAGTTACGGGCAGGGCAACGAGCAGTACTTC | CASSYGQGNEQYF | NA | TRBJ2-7 | TRBV6-6 | NA
TGCGCCAGCAGCTTGGAAAATATCCGGGGCACAGATACGCAGTATTTT | CASSLENIRGTDTQYF | NA | TRBJ2-3 | TRBV5-1 | NA
TGTGCCAGCAGCTTACAGGGGGCTGGGGCTGAAGCTTTCTTT | CASSLQGAGAEAFF | NA | TRBJ1-1 | TRBV7-9 | TRBD1
TGTGCCATACAGGGTTTCGGAAACACCATATATTTT | CAIQGFGNTIYF | NA | TRBJ1-3 | TRBV12-3/TRBV12-4 | NA
TGTGCCAGCATTTCAACCCGACAGGGGAAGGGGACAGATACGCAGTATTTT | CASISTRQGKGTDTQYF | NA | TRBJ2-3 | TRBV2 | TRBD1
TGTGCCAGCACAGGGGGCCTTATCTACGAGCAGTACTTC | CASTGGLIYEQYF | NA | TRBJ2-7 | TRBV28 | TRBD1